The source of this TCR beta chain is a study of somatic mutations in cytotoxic T cells in rheumatoid arthritis. About the study: The authors flow-sorted some V beta antibody-stained T-cell populations at nearly 100% purity, including V beta1+ cells that they sequenced for TCRB.

In the case of this clone: What it binds is unknown.

Overall study results and limits: In rheumatoid arthritis patients, unlike healthy controls, CD8+ clonality rose with age.

The CDR3 totals 13 residues. Unmatched junction bases numbered 1, after V lost 8 bases and J lost 1 base. CDR1 is LNHDA, CDR2 SQIVND, per germline (reference sequence). Libraries were prepared by immunoSEQ multiplex PCR; TCRdb keeps only in-frame clonotypes and omits some of them. The table records 35,000 to 40,000 clones, about 80% of them present only once. The sample was CD8+ T cells sorted from blood. This TCR was recovered from a man between 40 and 49 years old in good health. This chain uses TRBV19 with TRBJ2-7; 11 bases line up with TRBD2. The CDR3 DNA reads as TGTGCCAGTGGGACTAGCGGTTCCTACGAGCAGTACTTC. It yields the protein CASGTSGSYEQYF.